The T cell receptor beta chain under discussion was sequenced for a study of blood T cell repertoires in COVID-19. About the research overall: Italy, Spain and the United States were the sources of the convalescent and acute COVID-19 samples.

Germline values: CDR1 SGHRS, CDR2 YFSETQ. Trimming left V 4 bases short and J 4 bases short, with 11 bases between. The CDR3 spans 13 residues. Sequencing was performed with immunoSEQ multiplex PCR; in TCRdb, only in-frame clones are kept and a portion is missing. The sample holds more than 120,000 clones, roughly 82% seen once. The J gene is TRBJ1-2, the V gene TRBV5-1; D is unresolved. Sequencing used peripheral blood. The sequence was obtained from a human donor in a cohort sampled during active COVID-19. The CDR3 loop is CASSPERLYGYTF. DNA of the CDR3: TGCGCCAGCAGCCCCGAGCGGCTCTATGGCTACACCTTC.